The 30 T cell receptor beta chains reported below all come from one sample, sequenced in a study of cytomegalovirus exposure and HLA in healthy donors (dated 2017 in TCRdb). Library preparation was by the immunoSEQ multiplex PCR assay. For the multiplex PCR, a mixture combining 60 forward primers for TCR Vbeta segments and 13 reverse primers for TCR Jbeta segments was used. In its TCRdb copy, this immuneACCESS table keeps in-frame sequences only and misses some clones. Where compared with another copy, unresolved V genes explain less than half of these, and the others have no known cause. The sample contains approximately 120,000 clones, about 80% of them found a single time. 1% to 1.5% of the sample is taken by the ten largest. Material for sequencing was PBMCs. These receptors originate from a man in his forties or fifties in good health and CMV-seronegative.

This chain's CDR3 is CAISPDRDGQPQHF. As DNA, the CDR3 is TGTGCCATCAGCCCCGACAGGGACGGACAGCCCCAGCATTTT. This chain uses TRBV10-3 with TRBJ1-5; 7 bases are shared with TRBD1. Trimming cost V 6 bases and J 7 bases; bases outside gene matches: 9. The V gene's germline CDR1 is ENHRY and CDR2 SYGVKD. The CDR3 runs 14 residues.

DNA for the CDR3: TGTGCCAGCAGCTCCGGACTAGCGGGACCCGGGGAGCTGTTTTTT. Translated: CASSSGLAGPGELFF. This rearrangement joins TRBV7-2 to TRBJ2-2, with 12 bases aligning to TRBD2. V lost 4 bases to trimming and J lost 6 bases; unmatched junction nucleotides: 3. The CDR3 runs to 15 residues. CDR1 and CDR2 (germline): SGHTA, FQGNSA. The variable domain in full, with the rest retrieved from reference TRBV7-2 and TRBJ2-2, is GAGVSQSPSNKVTEKGKDVELRCDPISGHTALYWYRQSLGQGLEFLIYFQGNSAPDKSGLPSDRFSAERTGGSVSTLTIQRTQQEDSAVYLCASSSGLAGPGELFFGEGSRLTVL.

V gene TRBV5-1 combines with J gene TRBJ2-2, with 7 nucleotides matching TRBD2. Germline trimming cut 0 bases from V and 4 bases from J; bases unmatched to any gene: 9. The CDR3 runs 17 residues. The germline CDR1 and CDR2 sequences are SGHRS and YFSETQ. CDR3 DNA sequence: TGCGCCAGCAGCTTGGGGGGGGAACTAGCGATCACCGGGGAGCTGTTTTTT. Translation gives CASSLGGELAITGELFF.

The chain carries TRBV28 and TRBJ2-5; TRBD1 agrees at 8 bases. The ends lost 2 bases at V and 2 bases at J; junction bases unmatched: 13. The CDR3 consists of 18 residues. Germline V lookup: CDR1 MDHEN, CDR2 SYDVKM. CDR3 DNA sequence: TGTGCCAGCAGTTTACCACTACCAGGGACAGGAGAACAAGAGACCCAGTACTTC. The encoded protein is CASSLPLPGTGEQETQYF.

This chain links TRBV11-2 with TRBJ2-5; 7 bases are a match to TRBD1. The CDR3 is 14 residues long. The V segment lost 4 bases and the J segment 7 bases; nucleotides outside the gene matches: 9. Germline lookup yields CDR1 SGHAT and CDR2 FQNNGV. This chain's CDR3 is CASSWKDRLGTQYF. Here the CDR3 DNA reads TGTGCCAGCAGCTGGAAGGACAGGCTTGGGACCCAGTACTTC.

The V call is TRBV5-1, the J call TRBJ1-6; 9 bases agree with TRBD1. The V and J ends lost 2 bases and 5 bases, in that order; junction bases with no gene match: 5. Germline V gives CDR1 SGHRS, CDR2 YFSETQ. This CDR3 comprises 16 residues. CDR3 region: CASSLGQGLNNSPLHF. CDR3 nucleotides: TGCGCCAGCAGCTTAGGACAGGGGCTTAATAATTCACCCCTCCACTTT.

In DNA, the CDR3 is TGTGCCATCAGTGAGTCGAGGAGCGGGAGGGCCAAGGCGGACGGGTTGGCCCAGTACTTC. Its protein is CAISESRSGRAKADGLAQYF. This chain joins TRBV10-3 and TRBJ2-5, with 10 bases fitting TRBD2. The CDR3 totals 20 residues. The ends lost 0 bases at V and 9 bases at J; junction bases unmatched: 22. Germline CDR1 is ENHRY and CDR2 is SYGVKD.

There are a few counts of this clone. The CDR3 sequence is CASSPDGNYGYTF. DNA of the CDR3: TGTGCCAGCAGCCCTGACGGGAACTATGGCTACACCTTC. V and J are TRBV5-4 and TRBJ1-2; D is uncertain. The ends were cut back, 4 bases at V and 2 bases at J, with 9 bases in the middle. This CDR3 region has 13 residues. Germline values: CDR1 SGHNT, CDR2 YYREEE (reference sequence).

The chain has TRBV29-1 and TRBJ2-3; the match to TRBD2 covers 10 bases. The CDR3 totals 15 residues. The V gene end was trimmed by 4 bases and the J gene end by 3 bases; junction bases not matched to a gene: 7. CDR1 is SQVTM and CDR2 is ANQGSEA in the germline V gene. This chain's CDR3 is CSVARTSGLTDTQYF. The CDR3 nucleotides are TGCAGCGTTGCCCGGACTAGCGGTCTTACAGATACGCAGTATTTT.

This rearrangement joins TRBV2 to TRBJ1-1, with 8 nucleotides matching TRBD1. The CDR3 contains 16 residues. The V segment lost 4 bases and the J segment 3 bases; nucleotides outside the gene matches: 10. Per the germline V gene, CDR1 is SNHLY and CDR2 is FYNNEI. CDR3 sequence: CASSVEDGQGDTEAFF. The CDR3 DNA reads TGTGCCAGCAGTGTCGAGGACGGACAGGGTGACACTGAAGCTTTCTTT.

This clone was found a few times. The chain has TRBV7-9 and TRBJ1-1; the match to TRBD1 covers 8 bases. The CDR3 covers 14 residues. Germline V lookup: CDR1 SEHNR, CDR2 FQNEAQ (reference sequence). V gave up 5 bases and J gave up 4 bases; unmatched junction bases: 6. CDR3 nucleotides: TGTGCCAGCAGCCTCGGACAGGGCATCACTGAAGCTTTCTTT. This codes for CASSLGQGITEAFF.

This clone was seen only once. The CDR3 nucleotides are TGTGCCAGCAGCTTAATAGGACAGCGCTCCTACAATGAGCAGTTCTTC. Residues: CASSLIGQRSYNEQFF. The chain recombines TRBV11-2 with TRBJ2-1, with D possibly matching TRBD1 (6 bases). The germline CDR1 and CDR2 sequences are SGHAT and FQNNGV. The CDR3 runs to 16 residues. V was clipped by 2 bases and J by 0 bases, with 11 bases between them.

This chain uses TRBV5-4 with TRBJ1-2, with D perhaps matching TRBD1 (6 bases). The V and J ends lost 4 bases and 0 bases respectively, with 13 bases between them. CDR1 is SGHNT and CDR2 is YYREEE in the germline V gene (reference sequence). The CDR3 totals 15 residues. The CDR3 sequence is CASSLGQLPNYGYTF. Here the CDR3 DNA reads TGTGCCAGCAGCCTAGGACAGCTTCCTAACTATGGCTACACCTTC.

The chain joins TRBV27 to TRBJ2-7; maybe TRBD2 (5 bases). Trimming took off 0 bases at V and 2 bases at J, with 8 bases between the two ends. CDR3 length equals 14 residues. CDR1 and CDR2 (germline): MNHEY, SMNVEV (reference sequence). CDR3 amino acids: CASSLSGRAYEQYF. The CDR3 nucleotides are TGTGCCAGCAGTTTATCGGGGAGAGCCTACGAGCAGTACTTC.

The rearrangement uses TRBV7-2 and TRBJ2-2; TRBD2 is a possible D gene (5 bases). The CDR3 runs 15 residues. V was cut by 2 bases and J by 4 bases, with 11 bases left in between. Germline assignment: CDR1 SGHTA and CDR2 FQGNSA. CDR3 in amino acids: CASSLSADFTGELFF. The CDR3 DNA reads TGTGCCAGCAGCTTATCGGCGGACTTCACCGGGGAGCTGTTTTTT.

This clone was counted many times. The rearrangement joins TRBV27 to TRBJ1-5; maybe TRBD1 (5 bases). V lost 3 bases, J lost 1 base, and 13 bases lay in between. In germline, CDR1 is MNHEY, CDR2 SMNVEV (reference sequence). This CDR3 is built from 16 residues. CDR3 sequence (DNA): TGTGCCAGCAGTTTTCCGAGACAGAGGAGCAATCAGCCCCAGCATTTT. Its translation: CASSFPRQRSNQPQHF.

The chain's CDR3 is CASSAHQTSPPLGYTF. The CDR3 nucleotides read TGTGCCAGCAGCGCCCACCAGACAAGTCCCCCTCTTGGCTACACCTTC. The gene calls are TRBV9 and TRBJ1-2, with D unclear. Germline CDR1 and CDR2: SGDLS and YYNGEE. The V end was cut by 3 bases, the J end by 7 bases, with 22 bases between. The CDR3 covers 16 residues.

J is TRBJ2-7 and V is TRBV9; 7 bases fit TRBD2. Looked up from germline, CDR1 is SGDLS and CDR2 is YYNGEE. The CDR3 has 15 residues. The ends lost 4 bases at V and 3 bases at J; junction bases unmatched: 10. Here the CDR3 DNA reads TGTGCCAGCAGCCCCCAGCGGGACCCCGTCTACGAGCAGTACTTC. Protein: CASSPQRDPVYEQYF.

The chain recombines TRBV28 with TRBJ2-1; tentative D call: TRBD2 (8 bases). Germline CDR1 MDHEN, CDR2 SYDVKM. The V end lost 5 bases, the J end lost 9 bases, and 17 bases lay between the germline ends. The CDR3 covers 14 residues. The CDR3 DNA sequence: TGTGCCAGCAGTAAACTAGCGGCAGGGGGTGAGCAGTTCTTC. Translation: CASSKLAAGGEQFF.

V gene TRBV6-6 combines with J gene TRBJ1-3, with 10 bases that match TRBD1. CDR3 length: 16 amino acids. In germline, CDR1 is MNHNY, CDR2 SVGAGI (reference sequence). J was trimmed by 1 base and V by 1 base; bases with no gene match: 1. The CDR3 nucleotides are TGTGCCAGCAGTTACTTGGACAGGGGGTCTGGAAACACCATATATTTT. The encoded protein is CASSYLDRGSGNTIYF.

The CDR3 protein is CAGGQGASVTQYF. Written as DNA, the CDR3 is TGCGCCGGAGGACAGGGGGCGAGCGTTACGCAGTATTTT. The gene calls are TRBV5-1 and TRBJ2-3; 11 nucleotides agree with TRBD1. The CDR3 spans 13 residues. The trim removed 10 bases at V and 8 bases at J, leaving 9 bases unmatched. Germline CDR1 reads SGHRS; CDR2 reads YFSETQ.

This clone is a singleton in its sample. This chain joins TRBV28 and TRBJ2-5; TRBD2 agrees at 7 bases. The J call may be mistaken, given a closer DNA end match to TRBJ2-7. Looked up from germline, CDR1 is MDHEN and CDR2 is SYDVKM. This CDR3 has 15 amino acids. The CDR3 reads CASSNWGGFSYEQYF. In nucleotides, the CDR3 is TGTGCCAGCAGTAATTGGGGGGGTTTTAGTTACGAGCAGTACTTC.

CDR3 in amino acids: CASLRTSGIFGELFF. The CDR3 DNA is TGCGCCAGCTTAAGGACTAGCGGGATTTTCGGGGAGCTGTTTTTT. J is TRBJ2-2 and V is TRBV10-2; 12 positions agree with TRBD2. V shed 8 bases and J 7 bases; nucleotides not matched to a gene: 8. CDR3 size: 15 residues. In germline, CDR1 is WSHSY, CDR2 SAAADI.

The chain carries TRBV7-2 and TRBJ2-2; tentatively, D is TRBD1 (5 bases). V was shortened by 5 bases and J by 4 bases, with 14 bases between the two germline ends. Germline CDR1 and CDR2: SGHTA and FQGNSA. The CDR3 is made up of 15 amino acids. Written as DNA, the CDR3 is TGTGCCAGCAGCCCCCTACAGGTTCCCACCGGGGAGCTGTTTTTT. Translated, it gives CASSPLQVPTGELFF.

The CDR3 sequence is CASSLEGGPYNEQFF. In DNA, the CDR3 is TGCGCCAGCAGCTTGGAGGGAGGGCCTTACAATGAGCAGTTCTTC. This sequence joins TRBV5-1 and TRBJ2-1, with 7 bases matching TRBD2. The CDR3 is made up of 15 amino acids. V dropped 0 bases and J dropped 4; count of bases not matched to a gene: 4. The germline V gene encodes CDR1 SGHRS and CDR2 YFSETQ.

V gene TRBV5-4 combines with J gene TRBJ2-3; 8 nucleotides line up with TRBD1. The germline V gene encodes CDR1 SGHNT and CDR2 YYREEE (reference sequence). V shed 3 bases and J 4 bases; nucleotides not matched to a gene: 1. The CDR3 runs 13 residues. Here the CDR3 DNA reads TGTGCCAGCAGCTCACAGGGGGCAGATACGCAGTATTTT. Translating it yields CASSSQGADTQYF.

This clone was observed a handful of times. The chain has TRBV7-8 and TRBJ2-5; the match to TRBD2 covers 8 bases. J gave up 5 bases and V 3 bases, and 5 bases lay outside the gene matches. This CDR3 is built from 14 residues. Germline CDR1 reads SGHVS; CDR2 reads FQNEAQ. CDR3 sequence (DNA): TGTGCCAGCAGCTTTAGAGTAGCGGGGGAGACCCAGTACTTC. It is translated as CASSFRVAGETQYF.

J is TRBJ2-7 and V is TRBV2, with a possible D match to TRBD1 (6 bases). The CDR3 has 12 amino acids. The V gene lost 3 bases and the J gene lost 7 bases, with 10 bases spanning the gap. Germline V CDR1 and CDR2: SNHLY, FYNNEI. The DNA of the CDR3 is TGTGCCAGCAGTGATGGCCAGGGGGAGCAGTACTTC. Its translation: CASSDGQGEQYF.

This chain connects TRBV2 to TRBJ2-7; TRBD1 matches 8 bases. Germline lookup yields CDR1 SNHLY and CDR2 FYNNEI. The CDR3 is 12 amino acids. V lost 8 bases, J lost 7 bases, and 7 bases stayed unmatched. CDR3 amino acids: CASGQGSREQYF. The CDR3 DNA reads TGTGCCAGCGGACAGGGATCAAGAGAGCAGTACTTC.

The genes are TRBV5-1 and TRBJ1-5; TRBD1 might be the D (6 bases). Germline V lookup: CDR1 SGHRS, CDR2 YFSETQ. V was clipped by 4 bases and J by 4 bases, with 15 bases between them. The CDR3 is made up of 15 amino acids. The CDR3 spells CASSPGGTSNQPQHF. The CDR3 bases are TGCGCCAGCAGCCCTGGGGGCACGAGTAATCAGCCCCAGCATTTT.